Listed below are T cell receptor beta chains from one sample, sequenced in a study of cytomegalovirus exposure and HLA in healthy donors. The method was immunoSEQ multiplex PCR; TCRdb's version includes in-frame clones alone and lacks a portion of them. In the table there are 180,000 or so clones, approximately 86% of which are singletons. Material: PBMCs. These receptors all come from a man aged 30 to 45 in good health and CMV-seropositive. The CDR3 runs from the conserved cysteine through the conserved F or W. D genes are given only for firm matches. Rows may omit the clone size; those that give it use once, few, many or a size class.

j_gene	d_gene	abundance	v_gene	CDR3nt	CDR3aa
TRBJ1-1	.	few	TRBV7-3	TGTGCCAGCAGCTACGTCCAGGGCACTGAAGCTTTCTTT	CASSYVQGTEAFF
TRBJ1-4	TRBD1	once	TRBV6-5	TGTGCCAGCAGTGGACAGGGTGCAACTAATGAAAAACTGTTTTTT	CASSGQGATNEKLFF
TRBJ2-7	.	.	TRBV30	TGTGCCTGGACGACTGCCTACGAGCAGTACTTC	CAWTTAYEQYF
TRBJ2-6	.	once	TRBV4-3	TGCGCCAGCAGCCAAAATCGGGGTTCTGGGGCCAACGTCCTGACTTTC	CASSQNRGSGANVLTF
TRBJ1-6	.	.	TRBV5-5	TGTGCCAGCAGCATAGGACAGCTCTATAATTCACCCCTCCACTTT	CASSIGQLYNSPLHF
TRBJ1-3	.	.	TRBV11-3	TGTGCCAGCAGCTTAGTATGGATCTCTGGAAACACCATATATTTT	CASSLVWISGNTIYF
TRBJ1-4	.	.	TRBV30	TGTGCCTGGAGTGTACGGGGGATCGGGGCTAATGAAAAACTGTTTTTT	CAWSVRGIGANEKLFF
TRBJ2-1	TRBD2	.	TRBV9	TGTGCCAGCAGCCATGGAGCGGGGGGGTTTTACAATGAGCAGTTCTTC	CASSHGAGGFYNEQFF
TRBJ1-4	.	.	TRBV7-9	TGTGCCAGCAGCGAGGGGGGTGATGATGAAAAACTGTTTTTT	CASSEGGDDEKLFF
TRBJ1-1	.	.	TRBV27	TGTGCCAGCAGTTTCCCGGGACGGCAGGGGACTGAAGCTTTCTTT	CASSFPGRQGTEAFF
TRBJ1-6	.	.	TRBV7-2	TGTGCCAGCAGCCTTAGGGGAGGCACAGCCAATAATTCACCCCTCCACTTT	CASSLRGGTANNSPLHF
TRBJ2-7	TRBD2	.	TRBV29-1	TGCAGCGGAACCCGGGGGGTCGTCGGTAAGCGGGGGGCTCGGTACGAGCAGTACTTC	CSGTRGVVGKRGARYEQYF
TRBJ2-3	.	.	TRBV4-3	TGCGCCAGCAGCCAAGATCGGAACGCAGATACGCAGTATTTT	CASSQDRNADTQYF
TRBJ1-5	.	.	TRBV4-1	TGCGCCAGCAGCCAAGACTGGAGGAGCAATCAGCCCCAGCATTTT	CASSQDWRSNQPQHF
TRBJ2-3	.	.	TRBV5-4	TGTGCCAGCAGCAAACAGGCGACAGATACGCAGTATTTT	CASSKQATDTQYF
TRBJ2-7	.	.	TRBV18	TGTGCCAGCTCACCACGGCAGCTAAGGTCTCGGGAGCAGTACTTC	CASSPRQLRSREQYF
TRBJ1-4	TRBD1	.	TRBV27	TGTGCCAGCAGTTTAGGGCTAGGGGGCCTAAATGAAAAACTGTTTTTT	CASSLGLGGLNEKLFF
TRBJ2-7	TRBD2	few	TRBV11-3	TGTGCCAGCAGCCTTGGACTAGCATCCGACGAGCAGTACTTC	CASSLGLASDEQYF
TRBJ2-7	TRBD2	.	TRBV27	TGTGCCAGCAGTTCCAGGATAGGGGGGGGGACTAGCTCCTACGAGCAGTACTTC	CASSSRIGGGTSSYEQYF
TRBJ1-1	.	.	TRBV5-6	TGTGCCAGCAGCCTGTGGGGCGTAAACACTGAAGCTTTCTTT	CASSLWGVNTEAFF
TRBJ2-7	TRBD2	once	TRBV29-1	TGCAGCGTTGTCGGGGGGGGTGTGTCCTGGGCGCAGTACTTC	CSVVGGGVSWAQYF
TRBJ2-2	.	.	TRBV10-3	TGTGCCATCAGTGCCCCCGGGGAGCTGTTTTTT	CAISAPGELFF
TRBJ2-5	.	.	TRBV6-1	TGTGCCAGCCGGGACTACCAAGAGACCCAGTACTTC	CASRDYQETQYF
TRBJ2-7	.	.	TRBV6-1	TGTGCCAGCCCGGATAGGAACTCCTACGAGCAGTACTTC	CASPDRNSYEQYF
TRBJ2-3	TRBD1	.	TRBV6-5	TGTGCCAGCAGGGAGACAGGGGGCGAAGCAGATACGCAGTATTTT	CASRETGGEADTQYF
TRBJ2-7	TRBD2	.	TRBV18	TGTGCCAGCTCACCAGTAGCGGGAGAAGGGTACGAGCAGTACTTC	CASSPVAGEGYEQYF
TRBJ2-5	.	once	TRBV28	TGTGCCAGCAGCCTAGGGCCTCAAGAGACCCAGTACTTC	CASSLGPQETQYF
TRBJ2-5	.	.	TRBV6-1	TGTGCCAGCAGTGAAACTCGCAGGGAGACCCAGTACTTC	CASSETRRETQYF
TRBJ1-2	.	.	TRBV7-2	TGTGCCAGCAGCTTCCATGGGTCCTATGGCTACACCTTC	CASSFHGSYGYTF
TRBJ2-5	.	.	TRBV10-3	TGTGCCATCAGTCTGTCCAGGGAAGAGACCCAGTACTTC	CAISLSREETQYF
TRBJ1-4	TRBD1	.	TRBV7-2	TGTGCCAGCAGCTTAGGGGGGACAGCAGCAACTAATGAAAAACTGTTTTTT	CASSLGGTAATNEKLFF
TRBJ1-1	TRBD1	.	TRBV5-1	TGCGCCAGCAGCTTGGGGGGACAGGGCCGCTTGAACACTGAAGCTTTCTTT	CASSLGGQGRLNTEAFF
TRBJ2-7	.	.	TRBV7-8	TGTGCCAGCAGCTTAGGGGACGAGCAGTACTTC	CASSLGDEQYF
TRBJ1-2	.	.	TRBV27	TGTGCCAGCAGTTCTTTAAGCCCTAATGGCGGCTACACCTTC	CASSSLSPNGGYTF
TRBJ2-3	.	.	TRBV7-9	TGTGCCAGCAGCTTCAAGGGTAGGCAGTATTTT	CASSFKGRQYF
TRBJ1-3	.	.	TRBV7-2	TGTGCCAGCAGCTTTCGGGGAATCTCTGGAAACACCATATATTTT	CASSFRGISGNTIYF
TRBJ1-1	TRBD1	once	TRBV25-1	TGTGCCAGCAGTGGGGACAGGGTGAAGATGAACACTGAAGCTTTCTTT	CASSGDRVKMNTEAFF
TRBJ1-4	.	.	TRBV15	TGTGCCACCAGCAGAGATCTCGGGGAAAAACTGTTTTTT	CATSRDLGEKLFF
TRBJ2-7	TRBD1	few	TRBV2	TGTGCCAGCAGTGTTGACAGGGGGCTCTACGAGCAGTACTTC	CASSVDRGLYEQYF
TRBJ2-7	.	.	TRBV11-2	TGTGCCAGCAGTCCGGACAGTTCCTACGAGCAGTACTTC	CASSPDSSYEQYF
TRBJ1-3	TRBD1	.	TRBV7-2	TGTGCCAGCAGCACGACAGGGGCTGGAAACACCATATATTTT	CASSTTGAGNTIYF
TRBJ1-2	.	many	TRBV7-6	TGTGCCAGCAGCTTAGAGGTAGCGGGCCTAAAGACGGCTAATGGCTACACCTTC	CASSLEVAGLKTANGYTF
TRBJ1-5	.	.	TRBV30	TGTGCCTGGAGGTCCGCCTTAGAGTCTTTCAATCAGCCCCAGCATTTT	CAWRSALESFNQPQHF
TRBJ2-1	TRBD2	.	TRBV11-2	TGTGCCAGCAGCCCCCAAGGACTAGCGGGTTACAATGAGCAGTTCTTC	CASSPQGLAGYNEQFF
TRBJ1-2	TRBD1	.	TRBV11-2	TGTGCCAGCACCCTAGAGGGGGTAACAGGGGGCGCTGGCTACACCTTC	CASTLEGVTGGAGYTF
TRBJ2-1	.	.	TRBV7-3	TGTGCCAGCAGCCCACTTTCCTCCTACAATGAGCAGTTCTTC	CASSPLSSYNEQFF
TRBJ1-6	.	.	TRBV2	TGTGCCGGGGGAAAAGGGAGCTCCTATAATTCACCCCTCCACTTT	CAGGKGSSYNSPLHF
TRBJ2-3	TRBD1	.	TRBV11-3	TGTGCCAGCAGCAACCGGGACAGGGGCACAGATACGCAGTATTTT	CASSNRDRGTDTQYF